Shown below are 21 T cell receptor beta chains from a single sample sequenced in a study of blood T cells in healthy people across ages. Primed by a sample-barcoded 5' primer and a J-beta primer mix, a second PCR proceeded for about 6 to 11 cycles. TCRdb used MiXCR to reprocess the 5' RACE reads, holding one entry per CDR3 protein. The sample lists fewer than 600,000 distinct CDR3 sequences; 27% were seen once. These data also formed part of another study, on T cells of mothers and their children.

The specimen was blood. The receptor set was obtained from a boy aged 2-9 years in good health.

The chain carries TRBV6-6 and TRBJ1-5; D uncertain. Germline lookup yields CDR1 MNHNY and CDR2 SVGAGI (reference sequence). The V gene lost 2 bases and the J gene lost 0 bases, with 8 bases spanning the gap. The CDR3 loop spans 15 amino acids. Here the CDR3 reads CASSYEGGSNQPQHF. As DNA, the CDR3 is TGTGCCAGCAGTTACGAGGGCGGTAGCAATCAGCCCCAGCATTTT.

The V call is TRBV3-1, the J call TRBJ1-1; a possible D gene is TRBD1 (6 bases). The CDR3 runs to 12 residues. V was pared by 4 bases and J by 6 bases, with 9 bases between. Germline-derived CDR1 and CDR2 are LGHDT and YNNKEL (reference sequence). The CDR3 DNA is TGTGCCAGCAGCCGATCAGGGGCTGAAGCTTTCTTT. Its translation is CASSRSGAEAFF.

Turning to this clonotype: A junction boundary mismatches the germline segment, possibly from a read error. The chain links TRBV6-5 to TRBJ2-2, with 8 bases matching TRBD1. Germline assignment: CDR1 MNHEY and CDR2 SVGAGI. CDR3 length equals 15 residues. CDR3 sequence (DNA): TGTGCCAGCAGTTACCGACAGGGGAACTCCGGGGAGCTGTTTTTT. It codes for CASSYRQGNSGELFF.

The chain recombines TRBV25-1 with TRBJ1-4; perhaps TRBD1 as D (5 bases). Trimming removed 3 bases from V and 5 bases from J, with 16 bases in between. The CDR3 is 16 amino acids. Germline-derived CDR1 and CDR2 are MGHDK and SYGVNS. The CDR3 loop is CASSDQGPFTNEKLFF. CDR3 coding DNA: TGTGCCAGCAGTGACCAGGGCCCATTCACCAATGAAAAACTGTTTTTT. The full variable domain, its missing parts supplied by reference TRBV25-1 and TRBJ1-4, is EADIYQTPRYLVIGTGKKITLECSQTMGHDKMYWYQQDPGMELHLIHYSYGVNSTEKGDLSSESTVSRIRTEHFPLTLESARPSHTSQYLCASSDQGPFTNEKLFFGSGTQLSVL.

The chain uses TRBV20-1 and TRBJ2-5; 13 bases map to TRBD2. The V segment lost 0 bases and the J segment 0 bases; nucleotides outside the gene matches: 1. The CDR3 contains 16 residues. CDR1 is DFQATT and CDR2 is SNEGSKA in the germline V gene (reference sequence). The CDR3 DNA is TGCAGTGCTAGAGAGACTAGCGGGGGGTACCAAGAGACCCAGTACTTC. Translating gives CSARETSGGYQETQYF.

The chain links TRBV11-1 to TRBJ2-1, with D possibly called TRBD1 or TRBD2 (6 bases each). The CDR3 totals 16 residues. Looked up from germline, CDR1 is SGHAT and CDR2 is FQDESV (reference sequence). The V end lost 3 bases, the J end lost 1 base, and 13 bases lay between the germline ends. In DNA, the CDR3 is TGTGCCAGCAGCTTGGGGCGGGACATATCCTACAATGAGCAGTTCTTC. It codes for CASSLGRDISYNEQFF.

This clonotype was detected a few times. The chain combines TRBV7-2 with TRBJ2-5, with 7 positions matching TRBD1. The J call may not be correct, given that the DNA end is closer to TRBJ2-7. In germline, CDR1 is SGHTA, CDR2 FQGNSA. There are 16 residues in the CDR3. CDR3 protein: CASSIVRDSLGNEQYF. CDR3 DNA: TGTGCCAGCAGCATTGTTCGGGACAGCCTCGGCAACGAGCAGTACTTC.

This chain links TRBV5-5 with TRBJ2-7, with D possibly TRBD1 on 6 matching bases. This CDR3 has 13 residues. V lost 6 bases and J 5 bases, leaving 15 bases between the germline ends. Germline V gene sequence: CDR1 SGHKS, CDR2 YYEKEE (reference sequence). Here the CDR3 DNA reads TGTGCCAGCATCCACAGGGTTGCGGACGAGCAGTACGTC. Amino acid sequence: CASIHRVADEQYV.

The chain employs TRBV20-1 and TRBJ2-5; 10 nucleotides align to TRBD1. V shed 6 bases, J shed 4 bases, and the junction held 8 bases outside the gene matches. This CDR3 is built from 14 residues. Germline CDR1 reads DFQATT; CDR2 reads SNEGSKA (reference sequence). The CDR3 sequence is CSARGQGIGETQYF. The CDR3 bases are TGCAGTGCGCGGGGACAGGGGATTGGAGAGACCCAGTACTTC.

This CDR3 is CASSQDVAGGSNLETQYF. The CDR3 DNA reads as TGTGCCAGCAGCCAAGACGTAGCGGGAGGGAGTAATTTGGAGACCCAGTACTTC. This sequence joins TRBV3-1 and TRBJ2-5; TRBD2 matches 11 bases. Germline V gene data show CDR1 as LGHDT and CDR2 as YNNKEL (reference sequence). This CDR3 comprises 18 residues. The J segment lost 5 bases and the V segment lost 0 bases, leaving 11 bases of the junction unmatched.

CDR3: CASSLGRGDEQYF. CDR3 nucleotide sequence: TGTGCCAGCAGCTTAGGCAGGGGAGACGAGCAGTACTTC. J is TRBJ2-7 and V is TRBV7-8; D might be TRBD1 (6 bases). The CDR3 extends over 13 amino acids. Trimming left V 1 base short and J 5 bases short, with 9 bases between. The germline gives CDR1 SGHVS, CDR2 FQNEAQ.

This clonotype occurred a few times. The V call is TRBV3-1, the J call TRBJ2-7, with D tentatively TRBD2 (6 bases). The V end was cut by 4 bases, the J end by 2 bases, with 12 bases between. CDR1 is LGHDT, CDR2 YNNKEL, per germline (reference sequence). The CDR3 has 14 residues. CDR3 loop: CASSLRDLTYEQYF. CDR3 coding DNA: TGTGCCAGCAGCCTCCGGGACTTAACCTACGAGCAGTACTTC.

Only a few counts were recorded for this clonotype. The chain carries TRBV7-9 and TRBJ1-2; D not certain. Germline lookup yields CDR1 SEHNR and CDR2 FQNEAQ (reference sequence). The CDR3 extends over 11 amino acids. Trimming left V 5 bases short and J 7 bases short, with 8 bases between. CDR3 nucleotides: TGTGCCAGCAGCCGCAGTCGTGGCTACACCTTC. It specifies CASSRSRGYTF. The whole variable domain, filled in from reference TRBV7-9 and TRBJ1-2, reads DTGVSQNPRHKITKRGQNVTFRCDPISEHNRLYWYRQTLGQGPEFLTYFQNEAQLEKSRLLSDRFSAERPKGSFSTLEIQRTEQGDSAMYLCASSRSRGYTFGSGTRLTVV.

This clonotype has more than one count but fewer than ten. The rearrangement uses TRBV25-1 and TRBJ2-7, with D possibly matching TRBD2 (6 bases). CDR1 is MGHDK and CDR2 is SYGVNS in the germline V gene. The length of the CDR3 is 17 residues. Deletions cut 4 bases from V and 2 bases from J, with 21 bases between. Here the CDR3 reads CASSAYPGGKGPYEQYF. CDR3 nucleotide sequence: TGTGCCAGCAGTGCATACCCCGGGGGAAAGGGCCCCTACGAGCAGTACTTC.

Only a few counts were recorded for this clonotype. The chain combines TRBV27 with TRBJ1-2; unclear D gene. The germline gives CDR1 MNHEY, CDR2 SMNVEV (reference sequence). V shed 2 bases and J shed 6 bases, with 10 bases lying between them. This CDR3 is built from 13 residues. In nucleotides, the CDR3 is TGTGCCAGCAGTTTAACACCCGCGGATGGCTACACCTTC. It yields the protein CASSLTPADGYTF.

The chain combines TRBV29-1 with TRBJ2-1; 7 nucleotides agree with TRBD1. After removal of 3 bases from V and 4 bases from J, the junction contained 3 bases not matched to a gene. Looked up from germline, CDR1 is SQVTM and CDR2 is ANQGSEA. There are 13 residues in the CDR3. In DNA form, the CDR3 reads TGCAGCGTTGACCGGGACAGTTACAATGAGCAGTTCTTC. It encodes CSVDRDSYNEQFF.

The J gene is TRBJ2-1, the V gene TRBV7-2; 13 bases map to TRBD2. Germline loops: CDR1 SGHTA, CDR2 FQGNSA. After removal of 2 bases from V and 1 base from J, the junction contained 2 bases not matched to a gene. This CDR3 spans 17 amino acids. CDR3 protein: CASSLSGLAGSYNEQFF. The CDR3 DNA sequence: TGTGCCAGCAGCTTATCGGGACTAGCGGGATCCTACAATGAGCAGTTCTTC. Using reference TRBV7-2 and TRBJ2-1 for the parts outside the CDR3, the full variable domain is GAGVSQSPSNKVTEKGKDVELRCDPISGHTALYWYRQSLGQGLEFLIYFQGNSAPDKSGLPSDRFSAERTGGSVSTLTIQRTQQEDSAVYLCASSLSGLAGSYNEQFFGPGTRLTVL.

This clonotype came up a few times. The J gene is TRBJ2-5, the V gene TRBV6-5; TRBD2 is a possible D gene (7 bases). Germline V gene lookup returns CDR1 MNHEY and CDR2 SVGAGI. The CDR3 totals 15 residues. V lost 3 bases and J 2 bases, leaving 13 bases between the germline ends. The CDR3 DNA sequence: TGTGCCAGCAGTTATTTGGCGGGGGCACAAGAGACCCAGTACTTC. It codes for CASSYLAGAQETQYF.

CDR3 loop: CASSLAGMRYMNTEAFF. In DNA form, the CDR3 reads TGCGCCAGCAGCTTGGCCGGCATGAGATACATGAACACTGAAGCTTTCTTT. The J gene is TRBJ1-1, the V gene TRBV5-1; D is unresolved. Germline V gene lookup returns CDR1 SGHRS and CDR2 YFSETQ. Trimming shortened V by 0 bases and J by 0 bases, and 15 bases separated the two germline ends. This CDR3 has 17 residues.

The CDR3 spells CASSFGLALRRGDTQYF. The CDR3 nucleotides are TGTGCCAGCAGCTTCGGGCTAGCGCTACGGAGGGGAGATACGCAGTATTTT. The chain has TRBV7-2 and TRBJ2-3; D is perhaps TRBD2 (6 bases). V was cut by 3 bases and J by 5 bases, with 21 bases left in between. The CDR3 is made up of 17 amino acids. CDR1 and CDR2 from the germline V gene are SGHTA and FQGNSA.

This chain uses TRBV5-6 with TRBJ2-1; the D gene is possibly TRBD2 (6 bases). This CDR3 comprises 14 residues. Germline CDR1 reads SGHDT; CDR2 reads YYEEEE. The V gene lost 4 bases and the J gene lost 6 bases, with 14 bases spanning the gap. CDR3 sequence (DNA): TGTGCCAGCAGCCCTACGAGGAGGGCCAATGAGCAGTTCTTC. Translating it yields CASSPTRRANEQFF.